This TCR beta chain was observed in a study of T-cell reconstitution after alpha-beta-depleted transplantation in children. Germline assignment: CDR1 KGHSH and CDR2 LQKENI. The CDR3 spans 13 residues. Deletions cut 5 bases from V and 6 bases from J, with 12 bases between. Library preparation (for TCRbeta) was performed with unique molecular identifiers. TCRdb processed the PCR reads anew with MiXCR; each CDR3 protein has one entry. The sample shows 200,000 to 250,000 distinct CDR3 sequences, about 9.5% of them seen only once. This clonotype was observed a handful of times. The sample in question was PBMCs from the stem cell graft donor, obtained from the stem cell graft. The receptor was isolated from a human donor who donated a stem cell graft to a child with acute lymphoblastic leukemia. The chain combines TRBV18 with TRBJ2-3, with D possibly being TRBD1 (6 bases). The CDR3 sequence: CASSRNRDDTQYF. In nucleotides, the CDR3 is TGTGCCAGCTCAAGGAACAGGGATGATACGCAGTATTTT.